Below, 17 T cell receptor beta chains from the same sample are listed, as sequenced in a study of blood T cell repertoires in COVID-19. Here immunoSEQ multiplex PCR was the method, and the copy in TCRdb shows in-frame clones only, minus some. The sample holds 200,000 to 250,000 clones, about nine tenths seen once. Specimen: peripheral blood. These receptors were collected from a man between 45 and 60 years old with COVID-19, enrolled during active disease.

The CDR3 bases are TGTGCCAGCAGACCCCAACAGGGAGCGGCTCAGCCCCAGCATTTT. This codes for CASRPQQGAAQPQHF. This chain joins TRBV6-5 and TRBJ1-5, with D tentatively TRBD1 (6 bases). The germline V and J ends were trimmed by 6 bases and 6 bases, with 18 bases remaining between them. The CDR3 spans 15 residues. Looked up from germline, CDR1 is MNHEY and CDR2 is SVGAGI.

V and J are TRBV19 and TRBJ2-5; D is ambiguous. V dropped 3 bases and J dropped 1 base, with 9 bases sitting between them. Per the germline V gene, CDR1 is LNHDA and CDR2 is SQIVND (reference sequence). This CDR3 region has 14 residues. The CDR3 DNA follows: TGTGCCAGTAGTATGAACAAAGTCCAAGAGACCCAGTACTTC. Translating gives CASSMNKVQETQYF.

The chain employs TRBV9 and TRBJ2-1; the D gene is possibly TRBD2 (5 bases). Germline-derived CDR1 and CDR2 are SGDLS and YYNGEE. Trimming took 4 bases from V and 0 from J, leaving 14 bases between them. This CDR3 has 16 residues. The CDR3 here is CASSQSPGISYNEQFF. The CDR3 nucleotides read TGTGCCAGCAGCCAATCCCCCGGGATCTCCTACAATGAGCAGTTCTTC.

The CDR3 loop is CASSLDVGAATNEKLFF. The CDR3 DNA reads TGCGCCAGCAGCTTGGACGTGGGGGCGGCAACTAATGAAAAACTGTTTTTT. The chain has TRBV5-1 and TRBJ1-4; perhaps TRBD1 as D (6 bases). Trimming stripped 0 bases from V and 0 bases from J, with 12 bases between. The CDR3 has 17 residues. Looked up from germline, CDR1 is SGHRS and CDR2 is YFSETQ.

The chain joins TRBV7-9 to TRBJ1-1, with D possibly TRBD1 on 5 matching bases. CDR1 is SEHNR and CDR2 is FQNEAQ in the germline V gene (reference sequence). V lost 5 bases to trimming and J lost 1 base, with 14 bases between them. The CDR3 totals 15 residues. This CDR3 is CASSAKPGQNTEAFF. For the CDR3, the DNA is TGTGCCAGCAGCGCAAAACCAGGACAGAACACTGAAGCTTTCTTT.

This chain links TRBV23-1 with TRBJ2-1, with D maybe TRBD2 (6 bases). TRBV23-1 is placed among ORFs of uncertain function. This CDR3 has 17 amino acids. V lost 0 bases, J lost 8 bases, and 20 bases lay in between. The CDR3 loop is CASSQSVRNGGSDEQFF. The DNA for the CDR3 is TGCGCCAGCAGTCAATCAGTTAGAAACGGGGGTAGCGATGAGCAGTTCTTC.

The genes are TRBV18 and TRBJ2-5, with a tentative D call TRBD2 (7 bases). Germline V CDR1 and CDR2: KGHSH, LQKENI. CDR3 size: 14 residues. Trimming stripped 6 bases from V and 9 bases from J, with 20 bases between. CDR3 loop: CASSALAPPGAQYF. The CDR3 DNA follows: TGTGCCAGCTCGGCACTAGCGCCCCCAGGGGCCCAGTACTTC.

CDR3 coding DNA: TGTGCCAGTAGTATAGAGTTAGTAGGGGGAGCAGATACGCAGTATTTT. Protein: CASSIELVGGADTQYF. The chain links TRBV19 to TRBJ2-3; a weak D match, TRBD1 (6 bases). V lost 0 bases, J lost 4 bases, and 14 bases lay in between. Germline V CDR1 and CDR2: LNHDA, SQIVND (reference sequence). The CDR3 runs to 16 residues.

The chain is built from TRBV3-1 (or the pseudogene TRBV3-2) and TRBJ1-4, with TRBD1 matching over 10 bases. Trimming removed 4 bases from V and 3 bases from J; junction bases left unmatched: 5. This CDR3 is 16 amino acids long. Germline V lookup: CDR1 LGHDT, CDR2 YNNKEL (reference sequence). CDR3 amino acids: CASSRGGQGANEKLFF. The CDR3 region has the DNA TGTGCCAGCAGCCGCGGCGGACAGGGGGCTAATGAAAAACTGTTTTTT.

This clone was recorded a few times. CDR3 coding DNA: TGTGCCAGCACCGCCATTGGTAACTACAATCAGCCCCAGCATTTT. It translates to CASTAIGNYNQPQHF. V and J are TRBV28 and TRBJ1-5; D gene uncertain. The CDR3 covers 15 residues. Germline CDR1 reads MDHEN; CDR2 reads SYDVKM. Trimming cost V 7 bases and J 3 bases, with 16 bases left between them.

This rearrangement joins TRBV19 to TRBJ2-7; 7 positions agree with TRBD1. J gave up 0 bases and V 3 bases, and 5 bases lay outside the gene matches. CDR3 length: 15 amino acids. Germline-derived CDR1 and CDR2 are LNHDA and SQIVND (reference sequence). CDR3 sequence (DNA): TGTGCCAGTAGTATGCTCCGACAGGGCTCCTACGAGCAGTACTTC. This codes for CASSMLRQGSYEQYF.

This sequence joins TRBV7-2 and TRBJ2-7, with 8 bases aligning to TRBD1. The V and J ends lost 3 bases and 6 bases, in that order; junction bases with no gene match: 7. This CDR3 region has 14 residues. CDR1 and CDR2 (germline): SGHTA, FQGNSA. CDR3 nucleotides: TGTGCCAGCAGCTTGACAGGGGCCTCTAGCGAGCAGTACTTC. It encodes CASSLTGASSEQYF.

The chain joins TRBV2 to TRBJ2-3, with 7 bases aligning to TRBD2. Germline CDR1 and CDR2: SNHLY and FYNNEI. Trimming removed 5 bases from V and 1 base from J; junction bases left unmatched: 3. The CDR3 totals 14 residues. The CDR3 DNA follows: TGTGCCAGCAGTAAGACTAGCCGCACAGATACGCAGTATTTT. Its translation: CASSKTSRTDTQYF.

The CDR3 coding sequence is TGTGCCAGCAGGCCTACGGGGGGAGCGAGCAATCAGCCCCAGCATTTT. This sequence encodes CASRPTGGASNQPQHF. The chain employs TRBV27 and TRBJ1-5, with D possibly being TRBD1 (5 bases). Deletions cut 6 bases from V and 1 base from J, with 16 bases between. The CDR3 covers 16 residues. Per germline, CDR1 MNHEY and CDR2 SMNVEV (reference sequence).

The chain joins TRBV9 to TRBJ2-5; no clear D gene. Germline V gene data show CDR1 as SGDLS and CDR2 as YYNGEE. Trimming cost V 1 base and J 1 base, with 14 bases left between them. CDR3 length: 16 residues. In DNA, the CDR3 is TGTGCCAGCAGCGTAAATTGGGCGACCACCCAAGAGACCCAGTACTTC. Translated: CASSVNWATTQETQYF.

This clone occurred once. CDR3 nucleotide sequence: TGCAGTGCTCCGCGGGGGAACACCATATATTTT. Its translation: CSAPRGNTIYF. This chain connects TRBV20-1 to TRBJ1-3; perhaps TRBD1 as D (5 bases). The CDR3 has 11 amino acids. V was pared by 5 bases and J by 7 bases, with 9 bases between. Germline CDR1 is DFQATT and CDR2 is SNEGSKA (reference sequence).

This chain joins TRBV19 and TRBJ2-7, with D possibly being TRBD2 (6 bases). Per the germline V gene, CDR1 is LNHDA and CDR2 is SQIVND (reference sequence). The CDR3 runs 15 residues. V shed 4 bases and J shed 6 bases, with 19 bases lying between them. CDR3 bases: TGTGCCAGTAGTACTCGCCCTCCCGGGGACTCCGAGCAGTACTTC. This sequence encodes CASSTRPPGDSEQYF.